The 16 T cell receptor beta chains reported below all come from one sample, sequenced in a study of shared clonotypes between healthy human individuals. Generated by immunoSEQ multiplex PCR, the TCRdb table keeps only in-frame clones and is missing some. The sample has roughly 500,000 clones; roughly 95% are singletons. Specimen: naive CD4+ T cells sorted from blood. Subset specified: CD45RA+ positively selected. The receptors come from a woman in her twenties or thirties in good health.

This chain connects TRBV7-9 to TRBJ2-5; D tentatively fits TRBD1 or TRBD2 (5 bases each). Germline assignment: CDR1 SEHNR and CDR2 FQNEAQ (reference sequence). The CDR3 is made up of 17 amino acids. V lost 1 base and J lost 2, with 17 bases in between. DNA for the CDR3: TGTGCCAGCAGCTTAGTGCCCAGCGGAGAGGGGCAAGAGACCCAGTACTTC. Its protein is CASSLVPSGEGQETQYF.

This clone appeared a single time. J is TRBJ1-5 and V is TRBV19; TRBD1 agrees at 10 bases. Trimming cost V 8 bases and J 6 bases; bases outside gene matches: 10. The CDR3 length is 15 residues. Germline V lookup: CDR1 LNHDA, CDR2 SQIVND (reference sequence). The CDR3 DNA reads TGTGCCAGTCGAACCGGGACAGGGGACGGTCAGCCCCAGCATTTT. Amino acid sequence: CASRTGTGDGQPQHF.

CDR3 in DNA: TGTGCCACTATCGGCCCTTTGGGGACTGAAGCTTTCTTT. This encodes CATIGPLGTEAFF. The rearrangement links TRBV19 to TRBJ1-1; D is undetermined. The CDR3 is made up of 13 amino acids. V shed 10 bases and J shed 5 bases, with 17 bases lying between them. CDR1 and CDR2 (germline): LNHDA, SQIVND (reference sequence). The full variable domain, its missing parts supplied by reference TRBV19 and TRBJ1-1, is DGGITQSPKYLFRKEGQNVTLSCEQNLNHDAMYWYRQDPGQGLRLIYYSQIVNDFQKGDIAEGYSVSREKKESFPLTVTSAQKNPTAFYLCATIGPLGTEAFFGQGTRLTVV.

This clone has just one count. The same CDR3 also results from other DNA sequences found in this sample. This rearrangement joins TRBV7-9 to TRBJ2-1, with 14 bases fitting TRBD2. The CDR3 is 15 amino acids. The germline gives CDR1 SEHNR, CDR2 FQNEAQ (reference sequence). The J segment lost 7 bases and the V segment lost 5 bases, leaving 4 bases of the junction unmatched. The DNA of the CDR3 is TGTGCCAGCAGCCTTGGGACTAGCGGGAGTAATGAGCAGTTCTTC. This codes for CASSLGTSGSNEQFF. Full variable domain (rest looked up from reference TRBV7-9 and TRBJ2-1): DTGVSQNPRHKITKRGQNVTFRCDPISEHNRLYWYRQTLGQGPEFLTYFQNEAQLEKSRLLSDRFSAERPKGSFSTLEIQRTEQGDSAMYLCASSLGTSGSNEQFFGPGTRLTVL.

The chain uses TRBV9 and TRBJ1-2, with TRBD1 as a possible D gene (5 bases). Germline CDR1 reads SGDLS; CDR2 reads YYNGEE. The V end was cut by 6 bases, the J end by 8 bases, with 17 bases between. This CDR3 spans 13 amino acids. The chain's CDR3 is CASTPGSSRGYTF. For the CDR3, the DNA is TGTGCCAGCACCCCAGGGTCTTCTAGGGGCTACACCTTC.

The rearrangement joins TRBV19 to TRBJ1-1, with D perhaps TRBD1 (6 bases). V lost 6 bases and J lost 6, with 8 bases in between. Germline CDR1 is LNHDA and CDR2 is SQIVND (reference sequence). The CDR3 contains 11 residues. The CDR3 sequence: CASSRGPEAFF. The CDR3 DNA sequence: TGTGCCAGTAGCAGGGGTCCTGAAGCTTTCTTT.

The chain is built from TRBV4-1 and TRBJ1-2, with 9 bases fitting TRBD1. The CDR3 contains 16 residues. The V and J ends lost 3 bases and 0 bases, in that order; junction bases with no gene match: 5. Germline V gene data show CDR1 as MGHRA and CDR2 as YSYEKL. The CDR3 protein is CASSHGQGNPNYGYTF. CDR3 DNA sequence: TGCGCCAGCAGCCACGGACAGGGGAACCCTAACTATGGCTACACCTTC.

The rearrangement uses TRBV7-8 and TRBJ1-5; TRBD1 matches 9 bases. V lost 0 bases, J lost 7 bases, and 7 bases stayed unmatched. The CDR3 consists of 16 residues. Germline CDR1 reads SGHVS; CDR2 reads FQNEAQ. The CDR3 loop reads CASSLAGQGGLQPQHF. The CDR3 region has the DNA TGTGCCAGCAGCTTAGCGGGACAGGGAGGTTTGCAGCCCCAGCATTTT.

The V gene is TRBV4-1, the J gene TRBJ2-1; possible D gene TRBD2, 6 bases. This CDR3 has 18 amino acids. The germline V and J ends were trimmed by 1 base and 0 bases, with 16 bases remaining between them. Germline V gene sequence: CDR1 MGHRA, CDR2 YSYEKL. CDR3 protein: CASSQVGPRGGSYNEQFF. The CDR3 coding sequence is TGCGCCAGCAGCCAAGTAGGGCCGCGGGGAGGCTCCTACAATGAGCAGTTCTTC.

This clone was detected once. The chain combines TRBV28 with TRBJ2-5; 9 bases line up with TRBD1. The better agreement between TRBJ2-7 and the DNA end casts doubt on the J call. Germline CDR1 MDHEN, CDR2 SYDVKM. The CDR3 consists of 15 residues. CDR3 loop: CASSLMTGGSSEQYF. CDR3 nucleotide sequence: TGTGCCAGCAGTTTGATGACAGGGGGTTCGTCCGAGCAGTACTTC.

Comments on this clone: The identical CDR3 is also encoded by other nucleotide sequences in the sample. The CDR3 DNA reads TGTGCCAGCTCACCGGACAGGGGGAACACCATATATTTT. Its translation: CASSPDRGNTIYF. The V gene is TRBV18, the J gene TRBJ1-3, with TRBD1 matching 10 bases. The CDR3 totals 13 residues. V lost 3 bases to trimming and J lost 7 bases; unmatched junction nucleotides: 0. Per germline, CDR1 KGHSH and CDR2 LQKENI.

This clone was seen more than once but under ten times. This rearrangement joins TRBV28 to TRBJ1-5; a weak D match, TRBD1 (5 bases). Between the trimmed V and J ends, which lost 3 bases and 6 bases, there was a span of 12 bases. CDR1 and CDR2 from the germline V gene are MDHEN and SYDVKM. CDR3 length: 14 amino acids. The CDR3 nucleotides are TGTGCCAGCAGTTTGAGCGACAGAACTCAGCCCCAGCATTTT. This sequence encodes CASSLSDRTQPQHF.

The chain combines TRBV29-1 with TRBJ2-1; 10 bases match TRBD2. The CDR3 extends over 15 amino acids. The germline V gene encodes CDR1 SQVTM and CDR2 ANQGSEA. Unmatched junction bases numbered 7, after V lost 4 bases and J lost 4 bases. As DNA, the CDR3 is TGCAGCGTTGCTTTCAGACTAGCGGGTTACAATGAGCAGTTCTTC. Its protein is CSVAFRLAGYNEQFF.

The J gene is TRBJ1-5, the V gene TRBV2; D gene unclear. V lost 3 bases, J lost 11 bases, and 17 bases lay in between. The CDR3 has 14 residues. Per the germline V gene, CDR1 is SNHLY and CDR2 is FYNNEI. CDR3 amino acids: CASSEGGPGLAQHF. CDR3 coding DNA: TGTGCCAGCAGTGAGGGCGGGCCAGGTTTGGCCCAGCATTTT. The variable domain in full, completed from reference TRBV2 and TRBJ1-5, reads EPEVTQTPSHQVTQMGQEVILRCVPISNHLYFYWYRQILGQKVEFLVSFYNNEISEKSEIFDDQFSVERPDGSNFTLKIRSTKLEDSAMYFCASSEGGPGLAQHFGDGTRLSIL.

This chain links TRBV28 with TRBJ2-4, with D tentatively TRBD2 (5 bases). Between the trimmed V and J ends, which lost 2 bases and 0 bases, there was a span of 11 bases. Germline assignment: CDR1 MDHEN and CDR2 SYDVKM. The CDR3 sequence is 16 residues long. CDR3 in DNA: TGTGCCAGCAGTTTAAGAGGGCGTCTAGCCAAAAACATTCAGTACTTC. This codes for CASSLRGRLAKNIQYF.

The chain employs TRBV5-1 and TRBJ1-2, with TRBD1 as a possible D gene (5 bases). CDR3 length: 14 residues. The V gene's germline CDR1 is SGHRS and CDR2 YFSETQ. Between the trimmed V and J ends, which lost 4 bases and 4 bases, there was a span of 14 bases. The CDR3 DNA reads as TGCGCCAGCAGCCCTTGGGACCGCGGCTATGGCTACACCTTC. Translation: CASSPWDRGYGYTF.